Following are 29 T cell receptor beta chains from one sample sequenced in a study of identical twins. MiXCR, applied by TCRdb to the 5' RACE reads, yields one record per CDR3 protein. This table holds 200,000 to 300,000 distinct CDR3 sequences, approximately 11% found once. These sequences were also reported in another study, on yellow fever vaccine responses in identical twins.

Sequencing input: memory (CD45RO+) T cells sorted from blood. Receptors were obtained from a woman between 18 and 29 years old in good health.

This clonotype was observed many times. This sequence joins TRBV5-1 and TRBJ2-2, with unresolved D. Germline V gene lookup returns CDR1 SGHRS and CDR2 YFSETQ. V lost 2 bases to trimming and J lost 1 base, with 9 bases between them. The CDR3 has 15 amino acids. The CDR3 coding sequence is TGCGCCAGCAGCTTAAAGGTTGGGAACACCGGGGAGCTGTTTTTT. This encodes CASSLKVGNTGELFF.

This clonotype was seen a few times. The gene calls are TRBV30 and TRBJ1-1; D possibly corresponds to TRBD1 (5 bases). The CDR3 length is 13 residues. CDR1 and CDR2 (germline): GTSNPN, SVGIG (reference sequence). Trimming removed 2 bases at V and 5 bases at J, with 12 bases between. The CDR3 DNA follows: TGTGCCTGGAGTAAGGGGACGGATACTGAAGCTTTCTTT. It yields the protein CAWSKGTDTEAFF.

This chain links TRBV12-3 or TRBV12-4 with TRBJ1-4; 7 bases agree with TRBD1. V lost 4 bases and J lost 8; bases outside the gene matches: 10. This CDR3 contains 15 residues. The CDR3 protein is CASSSAGGPGEKLFF. The CDR3 region has the DNA TGTGCCAGCAGTTCGGCAGGGGGGCCGGGAGAAAAACTGTTTTTT.

This clonotype was counted a few times. The chain joins TRBV5-4 to TRBJ2-1; 13 positions match TRBD2. The germline gives CDR1 SGHNT, CDR2 YYREEE (reference sequence). Unmatched junction bases numbered 5, after V lost 3 bases and J lost 2 bases. This CDR3 spans 17 amino acids. CDR3 nucleotides: TGTGCCAGCAGCTCTCAAACTAGCGGGAGGGCCTACAATGAGCAGTTCTTC. The encoded protein is CASSSQTSGRAYNEQFF.

This clonotype showed up many times. The chain recombines TRBV6-1 with TRBJ2-1, with 7 positions matching TRBD2. Germline V gene sequence: CDR1 MNHNS, CDR2 SASEGT. V was clipped by 5 bases and J by 5 bases; unmatched bases: 6. The CDR3 totals 14 residues. CDR3 in DNA: TGTGCCAGCAGTAAACCTAGCGGTAACAATGAGCAGTTCTTC. It translates to CASSKPSGNNEQFF.

The chain couples TRBV7-9 to TRBJ2-5; 9 nucleotides match TRBD1. The germline CDR1 and CDR2 sequences are SEHNR and FQNEAQ (reference sequence). The CDR3 spans 14 residues. J gave up 3 bases and V 6 bases, and 5 bases lay outside the gene matches. The DNA for the CDR3 is TGTGCCAGCAGTTGGGACAGGGCCGAAGAGACCCAGTACTTC. Amino acids: CASSWDRAEETQYF. The full variable domain, with the rest looked up from reference TRBV7-9 and TRBJ2-5, is DTGVSQNPRHKITKRGQNVTFRCDPISEHNRLYWYRQTLGQGPEFLTYFQNEAQLEKSRLLSDRFSAERPKGSFSTLEIQRTEQGDSAMYLCASSWDRAEETQYFGPGTRLLVL.

This clonotype came up a few times. DNA of the CDR3: TGCGCCAGCGAGACAGGGATCGGGGAGCTGTTTTTT. It codes for CASETGIGELFF. V usage is TRBV5-1 and J usage is TRBJ2-2, with 7 positions matching TRBD1. CDR3 length: 12 amino acids. V lost 7 bases and J lost 7; bases outside the gene matches: 4. In germline, CDR1 is SGHRS, CDR2 YFSETQ.

The J gene is TRBJ2-5, the V gene TRBV7-3; a possible D gene is TRBD2 (6 bases). Germline loops: CDR1 SGHTA, CDR2 FQGTGA. CDR3 size: 15 residues. V was shortened by 4 bases and J by 2 bases, with 14 bases between the two germline ends. For the CDR3, the DNA is TGTGCCAGCAGCTCTGGGGGGACGGCTCAAGAGACCCAGTACTTC. It encodes CASSSGGTAQETQYF.

The V call is TRBV24-1, the J call TRBJ2-1, with TRBD1 identical over 9 bases. V shed 4 bases and J 0 bases; nucleotides not matched to a gene: 3. Germline CDR1 and CDR2: KGHDR and SFDVKD. The CDR3 is made up of 16 amino acids. The CDR3 DNA reads TGTGCCACCAGTGAAGGACAGGGGAGCTCCTACAATGAGCAGTTCTTC. Protein: CATSEGQGSSYNEQFF.

The chain uses TRBV14 and TRBJ2-4, with 8 bases aligning to TRBD2. The CDR3 loop spans 14 amino acids. With 0 bases clipped from V and 6 bases from J, the junction kept 1 base outside the gene matches. The germline gives CDR1 SGHDN, CDR2 FVKESK. DNA of the CDR3: TGTGCCAGCAGCCAAGATCTAGCGGGAAACATTCAGTACTTC. It specifies CASSQDLAGNIQYF. Together with reference TRBV14 and TRBJ2-4, the CDR3 gives the full variable domain: EAGVTQFPSHSVIEKGQTVTLRCDPISGHDNLYWYRRVMGKEIKFLLHFVKESKQDESGMPNNRFLAERTGGTYSTLKVQPAELEDSGVYFCASSQDLAGNIQYFGAGTRLSVL.

The chain employs TRBV20-1 and TRBJ2-5; 9 bases line up with TRBD2. Per the germline V gene, CDR1 is DFQATT and CDR2 is SNEGSKA (reference sequence). With 6 bases clipped from V and 5 bases from J, the junction kept 13 bases outside the gene matches. The CDR3 has 15 amino acids. The CDR3 loop reads CSARTSAASGETQYF. In nucleotides, the CDR3 is TGCAGTGCCCGGACTAGCGCAGCTTCGGGGGAGACCCAGTACTTC.

This clonotype was seen a few times. The chain has TRBV4-2 and TRBJ2-1, with TRBD2 matching 8 bases. Trimming cost V 1 base and J 2 bases; bases outside gene matches: 4. The CDR3 spans 16 residues. Germline V gives CDR1 LGHNA, CDR2 YNFKEQ. CDR3 sequence (DNA): TGTGCCAGCAGCCAAGCCCACGGGGGGGCCTACAATGAGCAGTTCTTC. Amino acid sequence: CASSQAHGGAYNEQFF.

The CDR3, as DNA: TGTGCCAGCAGCGCTATAGGCACAGATACGCAGTATTTT. This translates into CASSAIGTDTQYF. This sequence joins TRBV9 and TRBJ2-3; D call uncertain. The V end was cut by 3 bases, the J end by 1 base, with 6 bases between. The CDR3 contains 13 residues. Germline values: CDR1 SGDLS, CDR2 YYNGEE.

This clonotype was picked up many times. The genes are TRBV2 and TRBJ2-1; D is undetermined. CDR3 length: 13 residues. V was pared by 6 bases and J by 10 bases, with 16 bases between. Germline V gene lookup returns CDR1 SNHLY and CDR2 FYNNEI. CDR3 nucleotide sequence: TGTGCCAGCAGGGACGTAGGCCAGAGGGAGCAGTTCTTC. This encodes CASRDVGQREQFF.

The J gene is TRBJ2-3, the V gene TRBV2, with 10 bases that match TRBD2. The germline V gene has CDR1 SNHLY and CDR2 FYNNEI. This CDR3 is built from 15 residues. Trimming removed 5 bases from V and 3 bases from J; junction bases left unmatched: 5. Written as DNA, the CDR3 is TGTGCCAGCAGTCGAGCGGGGGGGCGTACAGATACGCAGTATTTT. The encoded protein is CASSRAGGRTDTQYF.

This clonotype was seen many times. The CDR3 here is CASSLTGSGKLFF. The DNA for the CDR3 is TGTGCCAGCAGCTTGACAGGGTCCGGAAAACTGTTTTTT. The chain links TRBV7-2 to TRBJ1-4, with 7 positions matching TRBD1. This CDR3 contains 13 residues. Trimming took 3 bases from V and 10 from J; bases not matched to a gene: 5. Germline assignment: CDR1 SGHTA and CDR2 FQGNSA. Combining the CDR3 with reference TRBV7-2 and TRBJ1-4 gives the whole variable domain GAGVSQSPSNKVTEKGKDVELRCDPISGHTALYWYRQSLGQGLEFLIYFQGNSAPDKSGLPSDRFSAERTGGSVSTLTIQRTQQEDSAVYLCASSLTGSGKLFFGSGTQLSVL.

About this clonotype itself: A much larger clone lies a single base off, so this may be a read error. The CDR3 DNA sequence: TGTGCCAGCAGTTCCCCGGGGGACTACGAGCAGTACTTC. The encoded protein is CASSSPGDYEQYF. The gene calls are TRBV6-6 and TRBJ2-7; TRBD2 is a possible D gene (6 bases). Germline-derived CDR1 and CDR2 are MNHNY and SVGAGI (reference sequence). Trimming cost V 4 bases and J 3 bases, with 10 bases left between them. This CDR3 is built from 13 residues.

There are a few counts of this clonotype. The V gene is TRBV6-1, the J gene TRBJ2-1, with D unclear. This CDR3 has 11 amino acids. The V gene lost 7 bases and the J gene lost 6 bases, with 7 bases spanning the gap. CDR1 and CDR2 (germline): MNHNS, SASEGT. The DNA for the CDR3 is TGTGCCAGCACGGTTGGCAATGAGCAGTTCTTC. Translating gives CASTVGNEQFF.

The chain uses TRBV4-2 and TRBJ2-7; D might be TRBD2 (5 bases). This CDR3 comprises 14 residues. CDR1 is LGHNA and CDR2 is YNFKEQ in the germline V gene. Trimming left V 0 bases short and J 7 bases short, with 13 bases between. The CDR3 nucleotides are TGTGCCAGCAGCCAAGATACGGGGTTGAGTGAGCAGTACTTC. It yields the protein CASSQDTGLSEQYF.

At least ten counts were recorded for this clonotype. J is TRBJ2-3 and V is TRBV10-3, with no clear D. Germline V lookup: CDR1 ENHRY, CDR2 SYGVKD. Deletions cut 2 bases from V and 0 bases from J, with 9 bases between. The length of the CDR3 is 15 residues. The CDR3 spells CAISEGPSSTDTQYF. CDR3 coding DNA: TGTGCCATCAGTGAGGGCCCTTCCAGCACAGATACGCAGTATTTT.

This clonotype was observed at least ten times. This chain links TRBV3-1 with TRBJ1-1; TRBD1 matches at 7 bases. The CDR3 is made up of 14 amino acids. Germline V CDR1 and CDR2: LGHDT, YNNKEL (reference sequence). The ends lost 5 bases at V and 4 bases at J; junction bases unmatched: 7. The CDR3 DNA follows: TGTGCCAGCAGCTATGACAGGGTTTCCACTGAAGCTTTCTTT. This sequence encodes CASSYDRVSTEAFF. The full variable domain, its missing parts supplied by reference TRBV3-1 and TRBJ1-1, is DTAVSQTPKYLVTQMGNDKSIKCEQNLGHDTMYWYKQDSKKFLKIMFSYNNKELIINETVPNRFSPKSPDKAHLNLHINSLELGDSAVYFCASSYDRVSTEAFFGQGTRLTVV.

This clonotype was seen only a few times. This sequence joins TRBV15 and TRBJ2-3; D gene ambiguous. CDR3 size: 13 residues. The V gene's germline CDR1 is LNHNV and CDR2 YYDKDF (reference sequence). Deletions cut 5 bases from V and 5 bases from J, with 11 bases between. CDR3 sequence (DNA): TGTGCCACCAGCCCCCGTCTGGGAGATACGCAGTATTTT. It is translated as CATSPRLGDTQYF.

The rearrangement uses TRBV7-9 and TRBJ1-1, with TRBD1 matching 7 bases. The CDR3 extends over 13 amino acids. Germline V lookup: CDR1 SEHNR, CDR2 FQNEAQ (reference sequence). The trim removed 2 bases at V and 10 bases at J, leaving 7 bases unmatched. Here the CDR3 reads CASSLPQGVSAFF. Here the CDR3 DNA reads TGTGCCAGCAGCTTACCGCAGGGGGTATCAGCTTTCTTT.

This clonotype has a handful of counts. Here the CDR3 DNA reads TGTGCCAGCATCAAACAGGGGGAGGTATATGGCTACACCTTC. This gives the protein CASIKQGEVYGYTF. V gene TRBV6-1 combines with J gene TRBJ1-2, with 8 bases identical to TRBD1. Germline CDR1 MNHNS, CDR2 SASEGT. This CDR3 spans 14 amino acids. V gave up 7 bases and J gave up 5 bases; unmatched junction bases: 9.

This clonotype has more than one count but fewer than ten. This chain connects TRBV7-2 to TRBJ1-2; TRBD1 aligns across 7 bases. The CDR3 is 13 amino acids. Germline V CDR1 and CDR2: SGHTA, FQGNSA. The ends lost 0 bases at V and 7 bases at J; junction bases unmatched: 2. The chain's CDR3 is CASSLAQGLGYTF. CDR3 DNA sequence: TGTGCCAGCAGCTTAGCACAGGGGCTTGGCTACACCTTC.

This clonotype was picked up many times. The V and J genes are TRBV7-6 and TRBJ2-2; the D gene is possibly TRBD1 (6 bases). Trimming shortened V by 3 bases and J by 3 bases, and 11 bases separated the two germline ends. From germline, CDR1 is SGHVS and CDR2 FNYEAQ. The length of the CDR3 is 15 residues. The CDR3 region has the DNA TGTGCCAGCAGCTTGGTGGGGGCTCACACCGGGGAGCTGTTTTTT. Translation: CASSLVGAHTGELFF. Supplemented by reference TRBV7-6 and TRBJ2-2, the full variable domain reads GAGVSQSPRYKVTKRGQDVALRCDPISGHVSLYWYRQALGQGPEFLTYFNYEAQQDKSGLPNDRFSAERPEGSISTLTIQRTEQRDSAMYRCASSLVGAHTGELFFGEGSRLTVL.

This clonotype was observed a handful of times. The rearrangement joins TRBV12-3 or TRBV12-4 to TRBJ2-7, with TRBD1 identical over 10 bases. V lost 6 bases to trimming and J lost 6 bases; unmatched junction nucleotides: 8. The CDR3 spans 14 residues. CDR3 in DNA: TGTGCCAGCAGCACCGGGACAGGGGTCGGCGAGCAGTACTTC. It translates to CASSTGTGVGEQYF.

This clonotype was seen at least ten times. This sequence joins TRBV5-5 and TRBJ1-2; D is ambiguous. V lost 1 base and J 4 bases, leaving 8 bases between the germline ends. The CDR3 is 13 residues long. Germline CDR1 SGHKS, CDR2 YYEKEE (reference sequence). The CDR3 sequence: CASSLPDFYGYTF. CDR3 in DNA: TGTGCCAGCAGCTTGCCAGACTTCTATGGCTACACCTTC.

V and J are TRBV20-1 and TRBJ2-2; no clear D gene. Trimming stripped 3 bases from V and 7 bases from J, with 18 bases between. Germline V gene data show CDR1 as DFQATT and CDR2 as SNEGSKA (reference sequence). The CDR3 sequence is 15 residues long. The CDR3 DNA sequence: TGCAGTGCTAGGTTGGCAGGAACGGAAAACGGGGAGCTGTTTTTT. Its protein is CSARLAGTENGELFF.